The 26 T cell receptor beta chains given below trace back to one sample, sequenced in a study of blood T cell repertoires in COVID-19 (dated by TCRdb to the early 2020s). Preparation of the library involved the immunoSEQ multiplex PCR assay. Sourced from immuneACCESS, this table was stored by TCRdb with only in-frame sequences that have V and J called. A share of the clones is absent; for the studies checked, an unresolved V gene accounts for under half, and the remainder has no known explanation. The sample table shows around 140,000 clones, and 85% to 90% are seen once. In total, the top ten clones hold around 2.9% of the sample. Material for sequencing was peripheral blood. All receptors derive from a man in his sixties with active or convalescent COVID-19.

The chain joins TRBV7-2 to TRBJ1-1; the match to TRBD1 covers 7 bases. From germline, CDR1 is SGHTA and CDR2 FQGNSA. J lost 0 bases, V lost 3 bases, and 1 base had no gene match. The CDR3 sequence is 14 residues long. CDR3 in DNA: TGTGCCAGCAGCTTCGACAGGGTGAACACTGAAGCTTTCTTT. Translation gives CASSFDRVNTEAFF.

In DNA, the CDR3 is TGTGCCAGCAGTGAAGCTGGGACAGTGGACGAGCAGTACTTC. It specifies CASSEAGTVDEQYF. J is TRBJ2-7 and V is TRBV2; 7 bases agree with TRBD1. The germline V gene has CDR1 SNHLY and CDR2 FYNNEI. The V and J ends lost 0 bases and 5 bases, in that order; junction bases with no gene match: 4. The CDR3 totals 14 residues.

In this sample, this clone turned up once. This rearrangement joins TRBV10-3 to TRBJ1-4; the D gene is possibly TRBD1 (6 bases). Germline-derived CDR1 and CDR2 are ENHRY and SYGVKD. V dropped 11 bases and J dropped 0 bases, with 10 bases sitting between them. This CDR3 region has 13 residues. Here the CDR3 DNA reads TGTGCCGCGAGGGGGACAACTAATGAAAAACTGTTTTTT. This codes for CAARGTTNEKLFF.

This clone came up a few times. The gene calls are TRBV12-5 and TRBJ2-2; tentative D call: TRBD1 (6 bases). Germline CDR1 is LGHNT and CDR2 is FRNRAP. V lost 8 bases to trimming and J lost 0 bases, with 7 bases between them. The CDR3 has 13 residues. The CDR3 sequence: CASRQANTGELFF. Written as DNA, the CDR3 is TGTGCTAGTAGACAGGCGAACACCGGGGAGCTGTTTTTT.

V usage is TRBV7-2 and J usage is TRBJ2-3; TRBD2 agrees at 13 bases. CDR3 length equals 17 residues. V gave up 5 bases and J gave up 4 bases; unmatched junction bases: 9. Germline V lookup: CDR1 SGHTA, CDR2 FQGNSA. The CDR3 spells CASSPGFGTSGADTQYF. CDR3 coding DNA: TGTGCCAGCAGCCCCGGTTTCGGGACTAGCGGGGCAGATACGCAGTATTTT.

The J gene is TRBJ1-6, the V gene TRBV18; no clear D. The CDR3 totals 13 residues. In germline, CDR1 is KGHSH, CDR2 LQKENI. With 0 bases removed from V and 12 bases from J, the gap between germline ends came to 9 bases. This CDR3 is CASSPPSEGPLHF. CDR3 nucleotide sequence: TGTGCCAGCTCACCACCCAGTGAGGGACCCCTCCACTTT. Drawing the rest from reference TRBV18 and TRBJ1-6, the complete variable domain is NAGVMQNPRHLVRRRGQEARLRCSPMKGHSHVYWYRQLPEEGLKFMVYLQKENIIDESGMPKERFSAEFPKEGPSILRIQQVVRGDSAAYFCASSPPSEGPLHFGNGTRLTVT.

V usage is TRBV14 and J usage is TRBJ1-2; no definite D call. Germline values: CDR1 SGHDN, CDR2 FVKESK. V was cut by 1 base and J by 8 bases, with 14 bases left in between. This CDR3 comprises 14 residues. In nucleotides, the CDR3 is TGTGCCAGCAGCCAAGGGCAGGCCTTCGGCGGCTACACCTTC. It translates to CASSQGQAFGGYTF.

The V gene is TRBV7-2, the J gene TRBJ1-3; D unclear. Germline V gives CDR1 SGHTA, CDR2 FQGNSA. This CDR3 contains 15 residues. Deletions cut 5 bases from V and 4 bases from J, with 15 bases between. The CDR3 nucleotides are TGTGCCAGCAGCCCACAGCCTACCTCGGGAAACACCATATATTTT. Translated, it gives CASSPQPTSGNTIYF.

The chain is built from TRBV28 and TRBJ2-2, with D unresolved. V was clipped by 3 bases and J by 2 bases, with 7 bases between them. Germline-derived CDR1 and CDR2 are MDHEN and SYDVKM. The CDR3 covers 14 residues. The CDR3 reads CASSLVTNTGELFF. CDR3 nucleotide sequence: TGTGCCAGCAGTTTGGTCACAAACACCGGGGAGCTGTTTTTT. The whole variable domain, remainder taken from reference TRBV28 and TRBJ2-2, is DVKVTQSSRYLVKRTGEKVFLECVQDMDHENMFWYRQDPGLGLRLIYFSYDVKMKEKGDIPEGYSVSREKKERFSLILESASTNQTSMYLCASSLVTNTGELFFGEGSRLTVL.

CDR3 sequence reads: CASSPTGTGGYEQYF. CDR3 DNA sequence: TGTGCCAGCAGTCCCACCGGGACAGGGGGCTACGAGCAGTACTTC. The rearrangement links TRBV28 to TRBJ2-7; 11 positions agree with TRBD1. The CDR3 has 15 residues. The germline V gene has CDR1 MDHEN and CDR2 SYDVKM. V dropped 5 bases and J dropped 3; count of bases not matched to a gene: 6.

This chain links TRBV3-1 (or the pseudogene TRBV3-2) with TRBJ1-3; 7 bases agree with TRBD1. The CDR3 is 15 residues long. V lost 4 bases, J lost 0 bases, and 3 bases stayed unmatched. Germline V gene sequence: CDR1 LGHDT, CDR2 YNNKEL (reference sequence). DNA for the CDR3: TGTGCCAGCAGCCCGGGACAGAGCTCTGGAAACACCATATATTTT. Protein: CASSPGQSSGNTIYF.

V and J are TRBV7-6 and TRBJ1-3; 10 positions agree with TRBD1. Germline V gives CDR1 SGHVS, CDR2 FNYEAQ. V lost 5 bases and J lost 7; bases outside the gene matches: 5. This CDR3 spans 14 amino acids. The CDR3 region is CASSLGTGDNTIYF. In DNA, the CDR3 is TGTGCCAGCAGCCTCGGGACAGGGGACAACACCATATATTTT. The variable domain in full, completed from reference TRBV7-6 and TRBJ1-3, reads GAGVSQSPRYKVTKRGQDVALRCDPISGHVSLYWYRQALGQGPEFLTYFNYEAQQDKSGLPNDRFSAERPEGSISTLTIQRTEQRDSAMYRCASSLGTGDNTIYFGEGSWLTVV.

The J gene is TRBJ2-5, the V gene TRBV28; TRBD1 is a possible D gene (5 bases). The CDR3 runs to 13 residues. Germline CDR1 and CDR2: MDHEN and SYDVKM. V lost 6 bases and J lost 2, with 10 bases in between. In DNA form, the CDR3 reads TGTGCCAGCAGCTCCGGACAACAAGAGACCCAGTACTTC. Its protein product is CASSSGQQETQYF.

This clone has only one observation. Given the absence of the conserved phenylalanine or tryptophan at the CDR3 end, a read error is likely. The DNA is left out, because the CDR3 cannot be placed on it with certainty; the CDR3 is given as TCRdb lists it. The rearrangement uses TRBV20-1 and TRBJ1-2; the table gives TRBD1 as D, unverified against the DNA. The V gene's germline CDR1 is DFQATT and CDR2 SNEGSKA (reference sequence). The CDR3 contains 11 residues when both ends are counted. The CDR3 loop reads CSASQADRGEE.

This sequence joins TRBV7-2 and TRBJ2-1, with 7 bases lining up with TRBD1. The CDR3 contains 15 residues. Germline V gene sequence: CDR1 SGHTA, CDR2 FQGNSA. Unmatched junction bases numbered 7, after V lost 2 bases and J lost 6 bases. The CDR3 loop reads CASSLLGTAANEQFF. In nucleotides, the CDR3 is TGTGCCAGCAGCTTATTGGGGACAGCAGCCAATGAGCAGTTCTTC.

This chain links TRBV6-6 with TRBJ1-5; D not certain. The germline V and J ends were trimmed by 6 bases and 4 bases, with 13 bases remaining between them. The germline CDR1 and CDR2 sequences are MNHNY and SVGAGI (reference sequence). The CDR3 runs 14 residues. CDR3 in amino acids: CASSSFRGNQPQHF. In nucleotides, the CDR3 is TGTGCCAGCAGCTCCTTTCGGGGTAATCAGCCCCAGCATTTT.

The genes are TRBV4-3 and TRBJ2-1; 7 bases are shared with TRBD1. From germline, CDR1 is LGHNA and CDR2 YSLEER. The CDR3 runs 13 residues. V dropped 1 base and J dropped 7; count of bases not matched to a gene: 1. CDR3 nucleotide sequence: TGCGCCAGCAGCCAAGTCAGGGGGAATGAGCAGTTCTTC. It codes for CASSQVRGNEQFF.

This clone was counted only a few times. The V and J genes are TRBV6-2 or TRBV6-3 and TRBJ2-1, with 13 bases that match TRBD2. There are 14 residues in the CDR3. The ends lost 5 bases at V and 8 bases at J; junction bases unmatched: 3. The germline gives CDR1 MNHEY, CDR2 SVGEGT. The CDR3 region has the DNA TGTGCCAGCAGTGGGACTAGCGGGGTAGATGAGCAGTTCTTC. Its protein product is CASSGTSGVDEQFF.

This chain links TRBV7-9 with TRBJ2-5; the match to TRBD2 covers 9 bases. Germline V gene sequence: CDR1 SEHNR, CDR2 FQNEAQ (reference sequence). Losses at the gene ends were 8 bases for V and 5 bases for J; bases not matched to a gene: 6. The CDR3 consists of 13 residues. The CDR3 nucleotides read TGTGCCAGCGAGGCAAGCGGGGGGGAGACCCAGTACTTC. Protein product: CASEASGGETQYF.

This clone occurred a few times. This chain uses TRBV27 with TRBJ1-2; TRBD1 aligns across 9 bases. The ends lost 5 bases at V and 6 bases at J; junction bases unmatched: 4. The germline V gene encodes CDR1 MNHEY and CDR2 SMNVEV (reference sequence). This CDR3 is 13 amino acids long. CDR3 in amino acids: CASSRGQGHGYTF. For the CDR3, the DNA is TGTGCCAGCAGTAGAGGACAGGGGCATGGCTACACCTTC.

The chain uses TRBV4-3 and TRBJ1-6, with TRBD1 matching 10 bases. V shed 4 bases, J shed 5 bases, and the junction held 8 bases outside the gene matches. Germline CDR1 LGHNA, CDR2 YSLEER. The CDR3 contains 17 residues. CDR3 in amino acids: CASSPTGTGENNSPLHF. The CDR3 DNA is TGCGCCAGCAGCCCTACCGGGACAGGGGAAAATAATTCACCCCTCCACTTT.

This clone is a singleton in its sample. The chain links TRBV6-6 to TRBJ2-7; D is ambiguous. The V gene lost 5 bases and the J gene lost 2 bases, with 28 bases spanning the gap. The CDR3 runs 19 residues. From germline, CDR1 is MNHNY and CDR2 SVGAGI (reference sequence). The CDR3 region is CASSPRQPRSTNTPYEQYF. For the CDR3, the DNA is TGTGCCAGCAGTCCCAGACAACCCCGCTCAACGAATACCCCCTACGAGCAGTACTTC.

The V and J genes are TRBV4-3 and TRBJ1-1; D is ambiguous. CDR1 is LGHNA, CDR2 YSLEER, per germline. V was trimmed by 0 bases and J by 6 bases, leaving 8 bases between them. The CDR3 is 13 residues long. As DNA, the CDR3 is TGCGCCAGCAGCCAAGATTTCCGCGCTGAAGCTTTCTTT. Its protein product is CASSQDFRAEAFF.

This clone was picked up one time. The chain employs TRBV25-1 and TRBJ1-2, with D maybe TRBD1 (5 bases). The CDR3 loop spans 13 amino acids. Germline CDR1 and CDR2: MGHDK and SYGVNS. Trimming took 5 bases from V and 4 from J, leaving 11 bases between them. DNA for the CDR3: TGTGCCAGCAGTCGCACAGGACGCTATGGCTACACCTTC. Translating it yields CASSRTGRYGYTF.

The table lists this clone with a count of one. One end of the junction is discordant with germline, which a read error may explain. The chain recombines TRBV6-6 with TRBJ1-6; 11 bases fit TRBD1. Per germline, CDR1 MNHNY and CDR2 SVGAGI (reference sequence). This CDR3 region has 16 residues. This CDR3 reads CATGQGAKSYNSPLYF. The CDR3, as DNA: TGTGCCACCGGACAGGGGGCTAAATCCTATAATTCACCCCTCTACTTT.

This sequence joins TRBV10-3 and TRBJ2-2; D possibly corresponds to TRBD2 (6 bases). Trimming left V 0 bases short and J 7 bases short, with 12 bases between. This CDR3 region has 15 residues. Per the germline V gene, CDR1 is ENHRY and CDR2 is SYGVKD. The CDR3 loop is CAISESRGGIGELFF. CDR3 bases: TGTGCCATCAGTGAGTCGAGGGGCGGGATCGGGGAGCTGTTTTTT.